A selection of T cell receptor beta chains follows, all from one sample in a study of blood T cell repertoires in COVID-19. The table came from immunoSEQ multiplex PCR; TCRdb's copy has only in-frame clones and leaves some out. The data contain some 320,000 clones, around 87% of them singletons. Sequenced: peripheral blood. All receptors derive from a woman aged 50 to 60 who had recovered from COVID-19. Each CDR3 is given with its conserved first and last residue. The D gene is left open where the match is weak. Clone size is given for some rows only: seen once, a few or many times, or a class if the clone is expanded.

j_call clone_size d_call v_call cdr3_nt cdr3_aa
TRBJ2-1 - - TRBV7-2 TGTGCCAGCAGCTTACGTGGCTCTGGTGAGCAGTTCTTC CASSLRGSGEQFF
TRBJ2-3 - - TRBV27 TGTGCCAGCAGTTTATTGGGCCCGCCGGCAGATACGCAGTATTTT CASSLLGPPADTQYF
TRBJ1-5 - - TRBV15 TGTGCCACCAATACAGGCCCCAATCAGCCCCAGCATTTT CATNTGPNQPQHF
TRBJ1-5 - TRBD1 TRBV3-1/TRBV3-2 TGTGCCAGCAGCTCAACTTCAGGGGGAATCGGTCAGCCCCAGCATTTT CASSSTSGGIGQPQHF
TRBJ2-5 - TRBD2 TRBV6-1 TGTGCCAGCAGTGACTTCCAAAACCGGCCTAGCGGGAGGGCAGAGACCCAGTACTTC CASSDFQNRPSGRAETQYF
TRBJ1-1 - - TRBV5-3 TGTGCCAGAACTAACTTAGAAGCTTTCTTT CARTNLEAFF
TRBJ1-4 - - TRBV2 TGTGCCAGCGTCAGCGACGGGTCTACTAATGAAAAACTGTTTTTT CASVSDGSTNEKLFF
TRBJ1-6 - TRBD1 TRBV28 TGTGCCAGCAGTTACCGGGACAGGGGGTACCCTTCACCCCTCCACTTT CASSYRDRGYPSPLHF
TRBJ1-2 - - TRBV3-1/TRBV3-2 TGTGCCAGCAGCCCCGGGACTTCGGCGGTGGACTATGGCTACACCTTC CASSPGTSAVDYGYTF
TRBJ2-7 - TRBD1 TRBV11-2 TGTGCCAGCAGCTTCGCGGGACAGGGGGCCTACGAGCAGTACTTC CASSFAGQGAYEQYF
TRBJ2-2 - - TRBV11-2 TGTGCCAGCAGCTTTGGGCCCCCGGGGGAGCTGTTTTTT CASSFGPPGELFF
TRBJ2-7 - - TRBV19 TGTGCCAGTAGTACCCGGGACACAACCTACGAGCAGTACTTC CASSTRDTTYEQYF
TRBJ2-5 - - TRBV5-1 TGCGCCAGCCTCCCAGGAACGGAACAAGAGACCCAGTACTTC CASLPGTEQETQYF
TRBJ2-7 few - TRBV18 TGTGCCAGCTCACCACAAGGAGCCTACGAGCAGTACTTC CASSPQGAYEQYF
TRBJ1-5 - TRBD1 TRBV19 TGTGCCAGTAGTCAGGGGACAGGGGGAGGACAGCCCCAGCATTTT CASSQGTGGGQPQHF
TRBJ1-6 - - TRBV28 TGTGCCAGCAGTCCCGGGGAGGGGTGGGTACCCCTCCACTTT CASSPGEGWVPLHF
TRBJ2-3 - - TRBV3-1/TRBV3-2 TGTGCCAGCAGCCAAGATAGAGGAGGCTCTAGCACAGATACGCAGTATTTT CASSQDRGGSSTDTQYF
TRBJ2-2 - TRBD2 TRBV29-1 TGCAGTGCCCGGGGACTAGCGAACACCGGGGAGCTGTTTTTT CSARGLANTGELFF
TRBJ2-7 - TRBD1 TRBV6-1 TGTGCCAGCAGACCCTCACAGGGGGCTATCTCCGAGCAGTACTTC CASRPSQGAISEQYF
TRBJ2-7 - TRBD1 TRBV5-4 TGTGCCAGCAGCCCGGGGACAGGGGTCTACGAGCAGTACTTC CASSPGTGVYEQYF
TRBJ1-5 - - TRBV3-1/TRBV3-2 TGTGCCAGCAGCCAAGGCAGGGGTAATCAGCCCCAGCATTTT CASSQGRGNQPQHF
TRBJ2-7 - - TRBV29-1 TGCAGCGGCCAGGTAGGGGCCTACGAGCAGTACTTC CSGQVGAYEQYF
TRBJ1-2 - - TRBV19 TGTGCCAGTAGTACCACCGGACAGAGCTATGGCTACACCTTC CASSTTGQSYGYTF
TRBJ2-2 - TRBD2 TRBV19 TGTGCCAGTAGTATTTCAGCGGGAGTTGACACCGGGGAGCTGTTTTTT CASSISAGVDTGELFF
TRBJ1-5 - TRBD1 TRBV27 TGTGCCAGCAGTTTACGTGCGACAGGGTTCGGCAATCAGCCCCAGCATTTT CASSLRATGFGNQPQHF
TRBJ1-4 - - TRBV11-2 TGTGCCAGCAGCCCACAGGCAGTCGGCGAAAAACTGTTTTTT CASSPQAVGEKLFF
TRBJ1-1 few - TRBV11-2 TGTGCCAGCAGCTTAGATCTCCGGGGAGCCTTT CASSLDLRGAF
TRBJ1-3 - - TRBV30 TGTGCCTGGAGTGTATCGGGAAACACCATATATTTT CAWSVSGNTIYF
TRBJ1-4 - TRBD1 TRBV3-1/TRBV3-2 TGTGCCAGCAGCACTGGACAGGGAACTAATGAAAAACTGTTTTTT CASSTGQGTNEKLFF
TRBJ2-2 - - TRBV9 TGTGCCAGCAGCGTAGTTGACTTCACCGGGGAGCTGTTTTTT CASSVVDFTGELFF
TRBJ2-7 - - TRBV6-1 TGTGCCAGCAGTGAAGTCGGCAGGGGTAGGACCTACGAGCAGTACTTC CASSEVGRGRTYEQYF
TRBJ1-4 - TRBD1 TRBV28 TGTGCCAGCAGTTTATCTTCAGGGGGCGCTTTCCTCGGGGAAAAACTGTTTTTT CASSLSSGGAFLGEKLFF
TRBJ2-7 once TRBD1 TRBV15 TGTGCCACCAGCAGAGGGCAGGGGGCGGGCGAGCAGTACTTC CATSRGQGAGEQYF
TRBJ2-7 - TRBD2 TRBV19 TGTGCCAGTAGTAAGGCCGCGGCGGGAGGGTTCTCCGAGCAGTACTTC CASSKAAAGGFSEQYF
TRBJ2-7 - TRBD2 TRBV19 TGTGCCAGTAGTACCCGGACTAGCGGGAGTTACGAGCAGTACTTC CASSTRTSGSYEQYF
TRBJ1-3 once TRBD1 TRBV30 TGTGCCTTGACAGGGACGATCTCTGGAAACACCATATATTTT CALTGTISGNTIYF
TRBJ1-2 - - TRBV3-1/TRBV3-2 TGTGCCAGCAGCCAAGCGGGGGGGGACCGCTCCTATGGCTACACCTTC CASSQAGGDRSYGYTF
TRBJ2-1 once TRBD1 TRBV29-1 TGCAGCGTTGAAGCCCTGACAGGGTATGGGCAGTTCTTC CSVEALTGYGQFF
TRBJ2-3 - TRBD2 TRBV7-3 TGTGCCAGCAGCAACGTCCTAGCGGGATCCACAGATACGCAGTATTTT CASSNVLAGSTDTQYF
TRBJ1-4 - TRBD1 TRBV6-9 TGTGCCAGCAGTTATGGGCAGGGGGACGAAAAACTGTTTTTT CASSYGQGDEKLFF
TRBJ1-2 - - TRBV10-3 TGTGCCGTGTCGGCACAGGGTATCGGTAATGGCTACACCTTC CAVSAQGIGNGYTF
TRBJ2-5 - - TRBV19 TGTGCCAGTAGTATAGGCCCTACCGGGGGGACCCAGTACTTC CASSIGPTGGTQYF
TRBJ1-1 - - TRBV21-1 TGTGCCATCTGTGCGGGTGGTGGTGAAGCTTTCTTT CAICAGGGEAFF
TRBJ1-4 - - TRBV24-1 TGTGCCACCAGTGATTTGCTACAGATCCTAAACAACAATGAAAAACTGTTTTTT CATSDLLQILNNNEKLFF
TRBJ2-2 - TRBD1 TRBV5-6 TGTGCCAGCAGCCAGGGACAGGGGCGGGGGGAGCTGTTTTTT CASSQGQGRGELFF
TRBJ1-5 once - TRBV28 TGTGCCAGCAGCCCGTCCTATCAGCCCCAGCATTTT CASSPSYQPQHF
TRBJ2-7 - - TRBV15 TGTGCCACCAGCAGAGATAAGGGGCCCTACGAGCAGTACTTC CATSRDKGPYEQYF
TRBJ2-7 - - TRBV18 TGTGCCAGCTCACCACCGGGGGGATCCTACGAGCAGTACTTC CASSPPGGSYEQYF
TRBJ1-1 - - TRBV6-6 TGTGCCAGCAGCAGGGAGAACACTGAAGCTTTCTTT CASSRENTEAFF
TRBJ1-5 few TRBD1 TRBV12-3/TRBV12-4 TGTGCCAGCAGAGGACAGGGATATCAGCCCCAGCATTTT CASRGQGYQPQHF
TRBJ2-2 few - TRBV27 TGTGCCAGCAGTTTTATCGGGGAGCTGTTTTTT CASSFIGELFF
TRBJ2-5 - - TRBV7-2 TGTGCCAGCAGCCCAAGCCGGCAAGAGACCCAGTACTTC CASSPSRQETQYF
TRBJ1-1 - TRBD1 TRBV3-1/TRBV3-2 TGTGCCAGCGGGAGCCTAACAGGGGGCCCGAACACTGAAGCTTTCTTT CASGSLTGGPNTEAFF
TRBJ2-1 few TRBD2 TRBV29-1 TGCAGCACACGGACTAGCGGGGGCAATGAGCAGTTCTTC CSTRTSGGNEQFF
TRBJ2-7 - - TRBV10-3 TGTGCCATCAGTGATAGGCAGGACTACGAGCAGTACTTC CAISDRQDYEQYF
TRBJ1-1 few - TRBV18 TGTGCCAGCTCAGTAGGGGGGAACACTGAAGCTTTCTTT CASSVGGNTEAFF
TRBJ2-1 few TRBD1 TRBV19 TGTGCCAGTAGTACGGGACAGGGCGATGAGCAGTTCTTC CASSTGQGDEQFF
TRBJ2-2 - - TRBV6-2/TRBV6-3 TGTGCCAGCAGTTACTCGGACACTCCGAACACCGGGGAGCTGTTTTTT CASSYSDTPNTGELFF
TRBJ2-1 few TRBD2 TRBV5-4 TGTGCCAGCAGCCCAGCGGGAGTACTCTACAATGAGCAGTTCTTC CASSPAGVLYNEQFF